These T cell receptor beta chains were read from a single sample in a study of OX40 agonist ivuxolimab in advanced cancers. Data came from immunoSEQ multiplex PCR; TCRdb stores just in-frame clones and leaves some out. Of tens of thousands of clones listed, around 84% are singletons. The input for sequencing was CD4+ or CD8+ T cells sorted from blood, taken in a trial of the OX40 agonist ivuxolimab. The source of these receptors is an adult with an advanced solid tumor such as melanoma, head and neck, liver or kidney cancer. The CDR3 runs from the conserved cysteine through the conserved F or W. Each record gives: J gene, V gene, D gene, CDR3 protein. The D gene is left open where the match is weak.

>TRBJ2-2|TRBV7-9|TRBD2
CASSSGLVRSGELFF
>TRBJ2-2|TRBV4-2|TRBD2
CASSRSTSGGNTGELFF
>TRBJ2-3|TRBV18|TRBD2
CASSPAGREAQYF
>TRBJ2-3|TRBV10-3|-
CAISPPGAGDTQYF
>TRBJ2-3|TRBV25-1|-
CASSDRYDTDTQYF
>TRBJ1-1|TRBV5-4|TRBD1
CASSRAETGVPEAFF
>TRBJ1-2|TRBV29-1|TRBD1
CSVEGTGGGYTF
>TRBJ2-3|TRBV4-1|-
CASSQGADTDTQYF
>TRBJ2-2|TRBV10-3|-
CASREGGARTGELFF
>TRBJ1-1|TRBV19|-
CASSRLDRYSNTEAFF
>TRBJ2-7|TRBV27|TRBD2
CASSSQGGVPYEQYF
>TRBJ2-3|TRBV4-1|TRBD1
CASSQDSGTGGLDTQYF
>TRBJ1-1|TRBV5-4|-
CASSLFFGSRIEAFF
>TRBJ1-4|TRBV28|-
CASSFSGRYEKLFF
>TRBJ2-1|TRBV7-2|TRBD2
CASSPRTSGYNEQFF